These T cell receptor beta chains were read from a single sample in a study of metastatic and nonmetastatic thyroid tumors. TCRdb reprocessed the PCR reads using MiXCR. Of 17,000 or so clones listed, roughly 24% were seen once; the top ten hold less than 20%. Sequencing used adjacent normal tissue. Receptor source: a female donor with papillary thyroid cancer or a benign thyroid nodule (not recorded which). Some clones in this sample may be carry-over from other donors' samples. CDR3s include the opening cysteine and the closing phenylalanine or tryptophan. The order of the fields is V gene, J gene, clone size, D gene, CDR3 protein, CDR3 DNA. D genes are given only for firm matches. Expanded clones are given a class, and other clones once, few, many or no size at all.

>TRBV10-3|TRBJ1-5|NA|TRBD1
CAISEGQGGNQPQHF
TGTGCCATCAGTGAGGGACAGGGTGGCAATCAGCCCCAGCATTTT
>TRBV19|TRBJ1-2|few|TRBD1
CASTGDSINYGYTF
TGTGCCAGTACCGGGGACAGTATAAACTATGGCTACACCTTC
>TRBV6-6|TRBJ2-3|NA|TRBD2
CASSYRAGGGHTQYF
TGTGCCAGCAGTTACCGGGCGGGAGGGGGTCATACGCAGTATTTT
>TRBV5-6|TRBJ1-2|NA|NA
CASSSVEWDKSLYGYTF
TGTGCCAGCAGCTCCGTGGAATGGGACAAGAGCCTCTATGGCTACACCTTC
>TRBV19|TRBJ2-5|few|NA
CVSSSRAQETQYF
TGTGTCAGTAGTTCCAGGGCCCAAGAGACCCAGTACTTC
>TRBV5-1|TRBJ2-5|medium-sized|NA
CASSSRDGSVAQYF
TGCGCCAGCAGCTCGCGGGACGGTAGTGTGGCCCAGTACTTC
>TRBV20-1|TRBJ2-3|NA|TRBD2
CSARDQGPSGGTQYF
TGCAGTGCTAGAGATCAGGGTCCTTCGGGGGGGACGCAGTATTTT
>TRBV11-3|TRBJ2-1|NA|TRBD2
CASSSYSGSVKDEQFF
TGTGCCAGCAGCTCCTATAGCGGGAGCGTTAAGGATGAGCAGTTCTTC
>TRBV20-1|TRBJ1-6|medium-sized|TRBD1
CSATGGNSPLHF
TGCAGTGCCACAGGGGGTAATTCACCCCTCCACTTT
>TRBV28|TRBJ1-5|NA|TRBD1
CASSFRGQVYQPQHF
TGTGCCAGCAGTTTTCGGGGACAGGTATATCAGCCCCAGCATTTT
>TRBV27|TRBJ1-5|NA|NA
CASRPGTPNQPQHF
TGTGCCAGCAGGCCCGGGACACCGAATCAGCCCCAGCATTTT
>TRBV19|TRBJ1-5|few|TRBD1
CASSVEDRGPQPQHF
TGTGCCAGTAGTGTAGAGGACAGGGGGCCTCAGCCCCAGCATTTT
>TRBV6-1|TRBJ2-7|many|NA
CASSDGSGDEQYF
TGTGCCAGCAGTGACGGGAGTGGGGACGAGCAGTACTTC
>TRBV10-1|TRBJ2-7|NA|NA
CASSVPRGSSYEQYF
TGCGCCAGCAGTGTCCCCAGGGGTTCCTCCTACGAGCAGTACTTC
>TRBV30|TRBJ1-5|NA|NA
CAWTQYSNQPQHF
TGTGCCTGGACACAGTATAGCAATCAGCCCCAGCATTTT
>TRBV12-3/TRBV12-4|TRBJ2-5|NA|NA
CASSNLGETQYF
TGTGCCAGCAGCAATCTGGGGGAGACCCAGTACTTC
>TRBV5-5|TRBJ2-7|many|NA
CASSLELAGVREEQYF
TGTGCCAGCAGCTTGGAGTTAGCTGGGGTTCGGGAGGAGCAGTACTTC
>TRBV20-1|TRBJ2-1|medium-sized|NA
CSAPADSSYNEQFF
TGCAGTGCCCCAGCGGACAGCTCCTACAATGAGCAGTTCTTC
>TRBV2|TRBJ2-7|once|TRBD1
CASSFRTDRALDEQYF
TGTGCCAGCAGTTTTCGGACCGACAGGGCCTTGGACGAGCAGTATTTC
>TRBV6-5|TRBJ1-5|NA|NA
CASSSRSRGLNHPQHF
TGTGCCAGCAGTTCAAGGTCCAGGGGCCTTAATCATCCCCAGCATTTT
>TRBV20-1|TRBJ2-3|NA|TRBD2
CSAGGTSGSPDTQYF
TGCAGTGCTGGAGGGACTAGCGGGAGTCCAGATACGCAGTATTTT
>TRBV30|TRBJ2-7|few|TRBD1
CAWSRGIAGGGQYF
TGTGCCTGGAGTAGGGGTATCGCAGGGGGCGGGCAGTACTTC
>TRBV6-1|TRBJ2-5|NA|NA
CASSKTDQETQYF
TGTGCCAGCAGTAAGACAGACCAAGAGACCCAGTACTTC
>TRBV18|TRBJ2-7|NA|NA
CASSPAGWGDEQYF
TGTGCCAGCTCACCCGCCGGGTGGGGCGACGAGCAGTACTTC
>TRBV5-1|TRBJ2-7|NA|NA
CASSLSPSYEQYF
TGCGCCAGCAGCTTGTCCCCTTCCTACGAGCAGTACTTC
>TRBV7-3|TRBJ2-2|NA|TRBD1
CASSQTGGGTGELFF
TGTGCCAGCAGCCAAACAGGGGGTGGCACCGGGGAGCTGTTTTTT
>TRBV27|TRBJ2-7|few|NA
CASAWRGSYEQYF
TGTGCCAGCGCTTGGAGGGGCTCCTACGAGCAGTACTTC